This T cell receptor (beta chain) was recorded in a study of CD8+ T cells in alopecia areata. General study results and limits: Clonality in lesional scalp, especially alopecia totalis/universalis, exceeded that of normal scalp. Persistence of many expanded lesional clones was seen in scalp and blood during tofacitinib.

Treatment reported: oral pan-JAK inhibitor, 5-10 mg twice daily. V was clipped by 7 bases and J by 3 bases, with 17 bases between them. Germline CDR1 and CDR2: SGHRS and YFSETQ. The CDR3 covers 14 residues. With regard to this clone: Its cognate antigen is unknown.

The authors extracted RNA and reverse transcribed it into cDNA as the sequencing template. Sequenced by immunoSEQ multiplex PCR; TCRdb stores in-frame clones only, minus some. There are 90,000 or so clones in the sample; 44% occur only once, and roughly 18% lies in the top ten. This receptor was obtained from a human donor with alopecia areata. Here the sequenced sample was CD8+ T cells sorted from blood, taken at week 24, from a patient treated with tofacitinib. The chain carries TRBV5-1 and TRBJ2-7, with no clear D. The CDR3 loop is CASSNGNTYYEQYF. The CDR3 region has the DNA TGCGCCAGCTCCAACGGAAACACCTACTACGAGCAGTACTTC.